This T cell receptor beta chain was retrieved from a study of T cell repertoires in cytomegalovirus infection. Broader study findings: The cumulative frequency of public TCR beta families distinguished individuals who carried CMV together with the relevant HLA.

This clonotype was recorded a few times. What it binds is not known. CDR1 and CDR2 from the germline V gene are SEHNR and FQNEAQ (reference sequence). The CDR3 contains 20 residues. Germline trimming cut 1 base from V and 0 bases from J; bases unmatched to any gene: 12. TCRdb re-derived calls from the reads in MiXCR, one entry per CDR3 protein. The sample consists of about 770,000 distinct CDR3 sequences, 25% to 35% of them appearing once. This TCR was sampled from a human donor in good health (CMV status not recorded). Some clones in this sample may be carry-over from other donors' samples. This rearrangement joins TRBV7-9 to TRBJ2-3, with 11 bases fitting TRBD2. Sequences were derived from cultured CD8+ T cells from PBMCs, sampled from culture after CMV antigen stimulation. Here the CDR3 DNA reads TGTGCCAGCAGCTTAGACTGGCTGGTAGCGGGGGGGGTCAGCACAGATACGCAGTATTTT. It is translated as CASSLDWLVAGGVSTDTQYF.